This TCR beta chain came from a study of cytomegalovirus exposure and HLA in healthy donors. Study-level findings and limits: Most of the TCR beta V segments (in an earlier analysis) were productive either about 87% or about 30% of the time.

As to this clone: The target antigen is unknown.

PCR involved 60 Vbeta and 13 Jbeta primers. Produced via immunoSEQ multiplex PCR; TCRdb's table is partial and in-frame only. Of 55,000 to 80,000 clones detected, about 75% appear once; the ten largest clones hold around 7.4%. V was cut by 5 bases and J by 0 bases, with 11 bases left in between. Germline lookup yields CDR1 MNHNY and CDR2 SVGAGI (reference sequence). The CDR3 spans 14 residues. Sequencing used PBMCs. This TCR came from a woman between 25 and 40 years old in good health and CMV-seropositive. This rearrangement joins TRBV6-6 to TRBJ2-7; D is perhaps TRBD1 (6 bases). The DNA for the CDR3 is TGTGCCAGCAGTAGTGGGGGCAGCTCCTACGAGCAGTACTTC. Translation gives CASSSGGSSYEQYF.